Sequencing of this T cell receptor (beta chain) was carried out in a study of T cell responses to AZD1222 COVID-19 vaccine. J gave up 0 bases and V 3 bases, and 6 bases lay outside the gene matches. Germline assignment: CDR1 SGHVS and CDR2 FQNEAQ. CDR3 length: 17 amino acids. As concerns this clone: The antigen is unknown.

Clones were sequenced by immunoSEQ multiplex PCR, and TCRdb holds only the in-frame ones, with some missing. The sample lists about 130,000 clones, 80% to 90% occurring once. Broader study findings: Repertoire sampling was restricted to post-peak T cell response timepoints. Across spike, vaccine-associated CD4 TCRs were found, dominant at 160-218 and 743-854. Donor demographics were predominantly white British with a female majority; clonal diversity may be underestimated.

This receptor was taken from an adult in good health. V gene TRBV7-8 combines with J gene TRBJ2-2; 8 positions agree with TRBD1. This material consisted of peripheral blood, taken on day 0 of AZD1222 vaccination. CDR3 nucleotide sequence: TGTGCCAGCAGCTTTGGCAGGGGGCGAACGAACACCGGGGAGCTGTTTTTT. Its translation is CASSFGRGRTNTGELFF.